A single sample gave rise to the 29 T cell receptor beta chains below, sequenced in a study of human T cells and chemical hapten exposure. TCRdb processed the RACE reads anew with MiXCR; each CDR3 protein has one entry. The sample comprises some 65,000 distinct CDR3 sequences, around 6.1% of which are singletons, and about 3.4% rests with the top ten. Time point indicated: healthy volunteer bleed at 6 weeks. The authors' total RNA extraction used unfractionated whole blood. Sequences were obtained from whole blood. These receptors were collected from a female donor in good health. Some clones in this sample may be carry-over from other donors' samples.

This clonotype was seen more than once but under ten times. V gene TRBV12-3 or TRBV12-4 combines with J gene TRBJ2-1; 8 nucleotides align to TRBD2. The CDR3 is made up of 13 amino acids. V lost 7 bases, J lost 7 bases, and 6 bases stayed unmatched. The CDR3 sequence is CASKGGGRNEQFF. The CDR3 DNA reads as TGTGCCAGCAAGGGTGGCGGGAGGAATGAGCAGTTCTTC.

On this clonotype: A much larger clonotype is one base distant, so this may be a read error. The genes are TRBV15 and TRBJ2-2, with D unresolved. The CDR3 is 12 residues long. The germline V gene encodes CDR1 LNHNV and CDR2 YYDKDF (reference sequence). Trimming took 2 bases from V and 5 from J, leaving 3 bases between them. CDR3 coding DNA: TGTGCCACCAGCAGAATAACCGGGGAGCTGTTTTTT. Its protein product is CATSRITGELFF.

This clonotype was observed a few times. The rearrangement links TRBV7-9 to TRBJ1-6; no definite D call. This CDR3 has 14 amino acids. Germline assignment: CDR1 SEHNR and CDR2 FQNEAQ (reference sequence). Trimming took off 2 bases at V and 7 bases at J, with 9 bases between the two ends. The CDR3 DNA follows: TGTGCCAGCAGCTTATGGACGGAGAATTCACCCCTCCACTTT. It yields the protein CASSLWTENSPLHF.

This clonotype was observed many times. V usage is TRBV28 and J usage is TRBJ2-5, with a possible D match to TRBD1 (6 bases). Germline values: CDR1 MDHEN, CDR2 SYDVKM. The CDR3 runs to 12 residues. Trimming took off 6 bases at V and 4 bases at J, with 9 bases between the two ends. The CDR3 nucleotides are TGTGCCAGCAGGGTACAGGGAGAGACCCAGTACTTC. Translating gives CASRVQGETQYF.

This clonotype occurred many times. The chain links TRBV6-2 or TRBV6-3 to TRBJ2-3; D may be TRBD2 (6 bases). The germline CDR1 and CDR2 sequences are MNHEY and SVGEGT. V was pared by 6 bases and J by 0 bases, with 13 bases between. This CDR3 is 15 amino acids long. Here the CDR3 reads CASSPGTSSTDTQYF. The DNA of the CDR3 is TGTGCCAGCAGCCCCGGGACTTCTAGCACAGATACGCAGTATTTT.

Comment on this clonotype: A much larger clone differs from this one at a single base, so this may be a read error. The CDR3 ends on some other residue instead of the conserved phenylalanine or tryptophan, so this is likely a read error. The chain joins TRBV20-1 to TRBJ1-6; no clear D gene. This CDR3 spans 12 amino acids. Germline lookup yields CDR1 DFQATT and CDR2 SNEGSKA (reference sequence). V was shortened by 3 bases and J by 7 bases, with 7 bases between the two germline ends. CDR3 coding DNA: TGCAGTGCTAGGACTTCCAATTCACCCCTCCACATT. Protein sequence: CSARTSNSPLHI.

This clonotype was detected many times. The rearrangement joins TRBV20-1 to TRBJ2-3, with 10 positions matching TRBD2. Per germline, CDR1 DFQATT and CDR2 SNEGSKA (reference sequence). V shed 6 bases, J shed 4 bases, and the junction held 19 bases outside the gene matches. This CDR3 is 18 amino acids long. CDR3 sequence (DNA): TGCAGTGCCATATTTATGGCCGGGCTAGCGGGAGTGTCAGATACGCAGTATTTT. This encodes CSAIFMAGLAGVSDTQYF.

This clonotype was seen repeatedly, ten times or more. The V gene is TRBV10-2, the J gene TRBJ2-3; no reliable D call. Trimming stripped 4 bases from V and 6 bases from J, with 8 bases between. Germline lookup yields CDR1 WSHSY and CDR2 SAAADI. The CDR3 loop spans 12 amino acids. The CDR3 here is CASSGNGDTQYF. CDR3 coding DNA: TGCGCCAGCAGTGGGAACGGGGATACGCAGTATTTT.

This clonotype has a handful of counts. This chain connects TRBV5-1 to TRBJ2-1, with D hard to call. The CDR3 has 16 residues. Per germline, CDR1 SGHRS and CDR2 YFSETQ. Trimming shortened V by 0 bases and J by 6 bases, and 16 bases separated the two germline ends. The CDR3 sequence: CASSLVAASSGNEQFF. DNA of the CDR3: TGCGCCAGCAGCTTGGTTGCGGCCTCCTCCGGCAATGAGCAGTTCTTC.

Comment on this clonotype: Because the CDR3 is missing its conserved closing phenylalanine or tryptophan, this is likely a read error. The chain couples TRBV5-6 to TRBJ1-1; perhaps TRBD1 as D (5 bases). V lost 3 bases and J 0 bases, leaving 12 bases between the germline ends. The CDR3 has 15 residues. Germline CDR1 reads SGHDT; CDR2 reads YYEEEE. The CDR3 is CASSSHGGMNTEAFS. DNA of the CDR3: TGTGCCAGCAGCTCCCATGGGGGAATGAACACTGAAGCTTTCTCT.

This clonotype was seen repeatedly, ten times or more. The V and J genes are TRBV29-1 and TRBJ2-3; TRBD1 matches 10 bases. After removal of 4 bases from V and 3 bases from J, the junction contained 4 bases not matched to a gene. The CDR3 totals 14 residues. In germline, CDR1 is SQVTM, CDR2 ANQGSEA. CDR3 sequence: CSVGPGQGTDTQYF. The CDR3 nucleotides are TGCAGCGTTGGGCCGGGACAGGGGACAGATACGCAGTATTTT.

At least ten counts were recorded for this clonotype. The V and J genes are TRBV14 and TRBJ2-7; possible D gene TRBD1, 5 bases. The CDR3 runs to 13 residues. V was clipped by 1 base and J by 6 bases, with 10 bases between them. The germline CDR1 and CDR2 sequences are SGHDN and FVKESK. The CDR3 sequence: CASSQGWGGEQYF. CDR3 nucleotides: TGTGCCAGCAGCCAAGGGTGGGGCGGCGAGCAGTACTTC.

This clonotype occurred a few times. V usage is TRBV14 and J usage is TRBJ1-1; no reliable D call. This CDR3 spans 15 amino acids. Germline V gene data show CDR1 as SGHDN and CDR2 as FVKESK. Trimming stripped 0 bases from V and 3 bases from J, with 11 bases between. The CDR3: CASSQDGVRYTEAFF. CDR3 nucleotide sequence: TGTGCCAGCAGCCAAGATGGGGTCCGCTACACTGAAGCTTTCTTT.

This clonotype was counted ten times or more. The chain links TRBV6-6 to TRBJ1-3; D is unresolved. Germline V lookup: CDR1 MNHNY, CDR2 SVGAGI (reference sequence). This CDR3 has 17 amino acids. V lost 0 bases and J 0 bases, leaving 12 bases between the germline ends. The CDR3 region is CASSYSSGVSSGNTIYF. DNA for the CDR3: TGTGCCAGCAGTTACTCGAGTGGCGTCAGCTCTGGAAACACCATATATTTT.

The genes are TRBV6-5 and TRBJ1-3; D uncertain. V shed 6 bases and J shed 4 bases, with 10 bases lying between them. CDR1 is MNHEY and CDR2 is SVGAGI in the germline V gene. This CDR3 region has 13 residues. The CDR3 loop is CASRSAGGNTIYF. The CDR3 DNA reads TGTGCCAGCAGGAGTGCCGGAGGAAACACCATATATTTT.

This sequence joins TRBV11-2 and TRBJ2-5; D is unresolved. The V end lost 5 bases, the J end lost 4 bases, and 14 bases lay between the germline ends. Germline V lookup: CDR1 SGHAT, CDR2 FQNNGV. The CDR3 contains 14 residues. The CDR3 DNA follows: TGTGCCAGCAGCCCCCTTCCGGTCGGAGAGACCCAGTACTTC. This translates into CASSPLPVGETQYF. The full variable domain, rest sourced from reference TRBV11-2 and TRBJ2-5, is EAGVAQSPRYKIIEKRQSVAFWCNPISGHATLYWYQQILGQGPKLLIQFQNNGVVDDSQLPKDRFSAERLKGVDSTLKIQPAKLEDSAVYLCASSPLPVGETQYFGPGTRLLVL.

This clonotype was counted at least ten times. The chain employs TRBV6-4 and TRBJ2-3; TRBD2 matches 12 bases. J was trimmed by 3 bases and V by 10 bases; bases with no gene match: 8. The CDR3 totals 15 residues. Germline lookup yields CDR1 MRHNA and CDR2 SNTAGT. Written as DNA, the CDR3 is TGTGCCACCTCCTGGACTAGCGGGGCGACAGATACGCAGTATTTT. Protein: CATSWTSGATDTQYF.

This clonotype was found a few times. CDR3 nucleotide sequence: TGTGCCAGCAGCTACGTCCCGAGCAATCAGCCCCAGCATTTT. It is translated as CASSYVPSNQPQHF. This chain connects TRBV6-2 or TRBV6-3 to TRBJ1-5; D is uncertain. Trimming shortened V by 6 bases and J by 1 base, and 10 bases separated the two germline ends. The CDR3 spans 14 residues. From germline, CDR1 is MNHEY and CDR2 SVGEGT.

This clonotype was detected only a few times. The CDR3 spells CASSLGGARVNTEAFF. The CDR3, as DNA: TGTGCCAGCAGCTTAGGAGGGGCGAGGGTGAACACTGAAGCTTTCTTT. V and J are TRBV13 and TRBJ1-1; perhaps TRBD1 as D (5 bases). Trimming stripped 0 bases from V and 0 bases from J, with 11 bases between. This CDR3 contains 16 residues. Germline V gives CDR1 PRHDT, CDR2 FYEKMQ (reference sequence). The full variable domain, in which reference TRBV13 and TRBJ1-1 provide the parts outside the CDR3, is AAGVIQSPRHLIKEKRETATLKCYPIPRHDTVYWYQQGPGQDPQFLISFYEKMQSDKGSIPDRFSAQQFSDYHSELNMSSLELGDSALYFCASSLGGARVNTEAFFGQGTRLTVV.

This clonotype was found many times. The rearrangement joins TRBV9 to TRBJ2-6, with a possible D match to TRBD2 (6 bases). Germline CDR1 SGDLS, CDR2 YYNGEE. V gave up 2 bases and J gave up 0 bases, with 12 bases separating them. The CDR3 is 17 residues long. CDR3 nucleotides: TGTGCCAGCAGCGTCAAATTGGGGGGCTCTGGGGCCAACGTCCTGACTTTC. It yields the protein CASSVKLGGSGANVLTF. Supplemented by reference TRBV9 and TRBJ2-6, the full variable domain reads DSGVTQTPKHLITATGQRVTLRCSPRSGDLSVYWYQQSLDQGLQFLIQYYNGEERAKGNILERFSAQQFPDLHSELNLSSLELGDSALYFCASSVKLGGSGANVLTFGAGSRLTVL.

This clonotype was counted ten times or more. This chain connects TRBV28 to TRBJ2-1; TRBD2 matches 10 bases. The V gene's germline CDR1 is MDHEN and CDR2 SYDVKM. Germline trimming cut 8 bases from V and 10 bases from J; bases unmatched to any gene: 11. The length of the CDR3 is 14 residues. CDR3 in amino acids: CASLASGRAREQFF. DNA of the CDR3: TGTGCCAGCTTGGCAAGCGGGAGGGCAAGGGAGCAGTTCTTC.

This clonotype turned up a few times. V and J are TRBV7-2 and TRBJ2-7; TRBD1 aligns across 9 bases. The CDR3 has 16 amino acids. CDR1 is SGHTA and CDR2 is FQGNSA in the germline V gene. The trim removed 1 base at V and 3 bases at J, leaving 7 bases unmatched. CDR3 coding DNA: TGTGCCAGCAGCTTAGAGTCACAGGGGGCCTTCTACGAGCAGTACTTC. Translated, it gives CASSLESQGAFYEQYF. The variable domain in full, with the rest retrieved from reference TRBV7-2 and TRBJ2-7, is GAGVSQSPSNKVTEKGKDVELRCDPISGHTALYWYRQSLGQGLEFLIYFQGNSAPDKSGLPSDRFSAERTGGSVSTLTIQRTQQEDSAVYLCASSLESQGAFYEQYFGPGTRLTVT.

There are many counts of this clonotype. This chain uses TRBV6-5 with TRBJ2-1, with TRBD2 identical over 14 bases. From germline, CDR1 is MNHEY and CDR2 SVGAGI. The V gene end was trimmed by 6 bases and the J gene end by 0 bases; junction bases not matched to a gene: 10. CDR3 length: 19 residues. The CDR3 DNA is TGTGCCAGCAGGGTAACGGGACTAGCGGGAGAGAGCTCCTACAATGAGCAGTTCTTC. Residues: CASRVTGLAGESSYNEQFF.

The chain links TRBV28 to TRBJ2-5; D is uncertain. Germline V gene data show CDR1 as MDHEN and CDR2 as SYDVKM. Trimming cost V 6 bases and J 4 bases, with 12 bases left between them. The CDR3 has 13 amino acids. CDR3 nucleotides: TGTGCCAGCAGAATAGCTGCCGCAGAGACCCAGTACTTC. Its translation: CASRIAAAETQYF.

This clonotype was observed many times. V is TRBV6-2 or TRBV6-3 and J is TRBJ2-1; D not resolved. CDR3 length equals 14 residues. V was pared by 4 bases and J by 10 bases, with 17 bases between. The germline gives CDR1 MNHEY, CDR2 SVGEGT. The CDR3 here is CASSSALKAWEQFF. CDR3 DNA sequence: TGTGCCAGCAGTTCCGCTTTAAAGGCTTGGGAGCAGTTCTTC.

This clonotype was counted only a few times. V and J are TRBV7-2 and TRBJ2-1; TRBD2 agrees at 11 bases. Germline CDR1 is SGHTA and CDR2 is FQGNSA. Unmatched junction bases numbered 8, after V lost 2 bases and J lost 8 bases. CDR3 size: 16 residues. The CDR3 sequence: CASSLFLAGGADEQFF. CDR3 nucleotide sequence: TGTGCCAGCAGCTTATTTCTAGCGGGAGGAGCGGATGAGCAGTTCTTC.

There are a few counts of this clonotype. The chain couples TRBV19 to TRBJ2-7; D tentatively fits TRBD1 or TRBD2 (5 bases each). Germline V gene lookup returns CDR1 LNHDA and CDR2 SQIVND (reference sequence). The V gene lost 3 bases and the J gene lost 5 bases, with 11 bases spanning the gap. This CDR3 is 13 amino acids long. This chain's CDR3 is CASSIWGSHEQYF. The CDR3 DNA is TGTGCCAGTAGTATTTGGGGGAGCCACGAGCAGTACTTC.

In this sample, this clonotype turned up many times. This chain joins TRBV5-6 and TRBJ1-5; D is possibly TRBD1 (5 bases). Deletions cut 2 bases from V and 5 bases from J, with 11 bases between. The length of the CDR3 is 14 residues. Germline V CDR1 and CDR2: SGHDT, YYEEEE. CDR3 nucleotide sequence: TGTGCCAGCAGCTTCCAGGGCATGGATCAGCCCCAGCATTTT. Protein: CASSFQGMDQPQHF.

About this clonotype itself: The junction shows a germline mismatch at one end, possibly a read error. The gene calls are TRBV28 and TRBJ2-5; 11 nucleotides line up with TRBD2. Germline V gives CDR1 MDHEN, CDR2 SYDVKM. The CDR3 has 16 residues. This chain's CDR3 is CASSLLLAGGSETQNF. As DNA, the CDR3 is TGTGCCAGCAGTTTATTGTTAGCGGGAGGGTCAGAGACCCAGAACTTC.